A selection of T cell receptor beta chains follows, all from one sample in a study of T cell clones after liver transplantation. The method was immunoSEQ multiplex PCR; TCRdb's version includes in-frame clones alone and lacks a portion of them. Here the sample spans approximately 55,000 clones, around 75% being singletons. Sequences were derived from CD4+ T cells from blood, sampled before liver transplant. These receptors all come from a human donor who received a liver transplant. Both conserved end residues are trimmed from each CDR3.

v_gene	j_gene	CDR3aa
TRBV4-1	TRBJ1-1	ASSPRTANTEAF
TRBV6-5	TRBJ1-1	ASSYQGRAF
TRBV7-2	TRBJ1-5	ASSLNFGTSNQPQH
TRBV9	TRBJ2-2	ASSKRGGATGELF
TRBV19	TRBJ2-2	ASSTGQVNTGELF
TRBV28	TRBJ2-7	ASRISGTGVYEQY
TRBV9	TRBJ2-3	ASSVGLGTSGGASTDTQY
TRBV7-2	TRBJ1-1	ASSLGGGGNTEAF
TRBV5-4	TRBJ2-3	ASSPRTGADTQY
TRBV28	TRBJ2-6	ASRPRSGANVLT
TRBV27	TRBJ2-7	ASSMGTANYEQY
TRBV30	TRBJ1-2	AWNRQGTANYGYT
TRBV6-1	TRBJ1-6	ASSEEGGVPLH
TRBV29-1	TRBJ2-2	SAKAGGLDTGELF
TRBV7-9	TRBJ2-3	ASSRDSIDTQY
TRBV5-3	TRBJ1-5	ASSGGGEWSNQPQH
TRBV30	TRBJ1-2	AWSRGRGGNYGYT
TRBV11-2	TRBJ2-7	ASSSTYEQY
TRBV28	TRBJ1-2	ASSPRKGAGYGYT
TRBV19	TRBJ2-2	ASSSLAGVTGELF
TRBV9	TRBJ2-3	ASSVAQSDTQY
TRBV6-5	TRBJ2-2	ASSPRQGNTGELF
TRBV2	TRBJ2-5	ASSEALQGEETQY
TRBV29-1	TRBJ2-7	SVTSAFRDRGGEQY
TRBV11-2	TRBJ1-4	ASSPAQGYEKLF
TRBV2	TRBJ2-5	ASSVTDRGGETQY
TRBV4-2	TRBJ2-5	ASSQVPSGEETQY
TRBV10-1	TRBJ1-1	ASSESTGRNTEAF
TRBV5-1	TRBJ1-2	ASSFLTGFLGYT
TRBV30	TRBJ1-1	AWSLGEMNTEAF
TRBV28	TRBJ2-5	ASRTSGGAGKETQY
TRBV5-1	TRBJ2-7	ASSLVPGQGLGEQY
TRBV30	TRBJ2-1	AWSGSGANEQF